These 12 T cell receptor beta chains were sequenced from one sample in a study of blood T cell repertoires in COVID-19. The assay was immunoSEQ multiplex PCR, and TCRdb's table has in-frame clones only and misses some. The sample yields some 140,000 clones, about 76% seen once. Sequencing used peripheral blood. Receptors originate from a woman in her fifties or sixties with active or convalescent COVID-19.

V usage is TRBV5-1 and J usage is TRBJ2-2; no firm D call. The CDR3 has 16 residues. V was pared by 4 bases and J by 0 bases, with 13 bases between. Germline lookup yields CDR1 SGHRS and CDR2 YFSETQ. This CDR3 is CASSPYSSANTGELFF. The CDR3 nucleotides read TGCGCCAGCAGCCCCTACTCATCCGCGAACACCGGGGAGCTGTTTTTT.

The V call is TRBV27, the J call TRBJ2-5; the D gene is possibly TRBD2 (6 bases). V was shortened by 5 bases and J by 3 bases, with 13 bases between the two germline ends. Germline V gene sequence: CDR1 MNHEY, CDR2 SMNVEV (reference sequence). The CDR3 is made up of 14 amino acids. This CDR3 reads CASSPRTGEETQYF. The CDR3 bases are TGTGCCAGCAGTCCGAGGACGGGAGAAGAGACCCAGTACTTC.

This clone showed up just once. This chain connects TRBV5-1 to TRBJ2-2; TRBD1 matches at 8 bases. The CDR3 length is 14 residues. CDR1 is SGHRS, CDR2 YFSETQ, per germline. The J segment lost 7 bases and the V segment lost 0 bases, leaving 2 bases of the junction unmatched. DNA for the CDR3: TGCGCCAGCAGCTTGGGACAGGGGAACGGGGAGCTGTTTTTT. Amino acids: CASSLGQGNGELFF.

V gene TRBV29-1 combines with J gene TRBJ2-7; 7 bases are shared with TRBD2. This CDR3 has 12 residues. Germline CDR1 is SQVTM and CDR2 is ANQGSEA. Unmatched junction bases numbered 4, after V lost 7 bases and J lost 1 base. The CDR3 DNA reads TGCAGCGCGACTAGCTGGTCCTACGAGCAGTACTTC. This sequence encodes CSATSWSYEQYF.

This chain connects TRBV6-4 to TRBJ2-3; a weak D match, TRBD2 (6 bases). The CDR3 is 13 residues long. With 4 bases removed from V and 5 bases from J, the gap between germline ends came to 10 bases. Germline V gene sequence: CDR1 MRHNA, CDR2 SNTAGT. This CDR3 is CASSVTGGDTQYF. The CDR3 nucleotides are TGTGCCAGCAGTGTTACCGGGGGAGATACGCAGTATTTT.

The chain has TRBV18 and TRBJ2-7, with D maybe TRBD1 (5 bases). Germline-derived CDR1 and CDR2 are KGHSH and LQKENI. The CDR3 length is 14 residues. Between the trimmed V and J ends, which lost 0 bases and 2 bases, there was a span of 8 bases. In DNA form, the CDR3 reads TGTGCCAGCTCACCACCAGGGGAACCCTACGAGCAGTACGTC. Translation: CASSPPGEPYEQYV.

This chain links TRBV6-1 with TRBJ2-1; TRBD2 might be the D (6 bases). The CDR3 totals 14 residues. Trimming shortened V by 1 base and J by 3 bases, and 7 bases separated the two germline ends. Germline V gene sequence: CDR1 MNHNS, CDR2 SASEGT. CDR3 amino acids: CASSEGSGYNEQFF. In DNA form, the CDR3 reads TGTGCCAGCAGTGAAGGTAGCGGCTACAATGAGCAGTTCTTC.

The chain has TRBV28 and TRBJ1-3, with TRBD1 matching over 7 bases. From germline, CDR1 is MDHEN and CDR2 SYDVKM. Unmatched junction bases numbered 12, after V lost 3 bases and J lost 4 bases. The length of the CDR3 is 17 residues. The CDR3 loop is CASSLTGIPQAGNTIYF. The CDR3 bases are TGTGCCAGCAGTTTGACAGGGATTCCCCAGGCGGGAAACACCATATATTTT. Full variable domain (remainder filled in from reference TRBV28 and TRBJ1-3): DVKVTQSSRYLVKRTGEKVFLECVQDMDHENMFWYRQDPGLGLRLIYFSYDVKMKEKGDIPEGYSVSREKKERFSLILESASTNQTSMYLCASSLTGIPQAGNTIYFGEGSWLTVV.

Written as DNA, the CDR3 is TGTGCCAGCAGCCCGACAGGGGTCTCCTATAATTCACCCCTCCACTTT. This gives the protein CASSPTGVSYNSPLHF. The genes are TRBV7-9 and TRBJ1-6; 8 positions agree with TRBD1. Germline assignment: CDR1 SEHNR and CDR2 FQNEAQ (reference sequence). The CDR3 is made up of 16 amino acids. V lost 5 bases, J lost 0 bases, and 3 bases stayed unmatched.

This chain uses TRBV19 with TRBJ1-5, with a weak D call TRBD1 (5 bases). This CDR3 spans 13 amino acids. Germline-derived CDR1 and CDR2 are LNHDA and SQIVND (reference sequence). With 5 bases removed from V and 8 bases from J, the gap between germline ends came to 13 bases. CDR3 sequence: CASSGWGEEPQHF. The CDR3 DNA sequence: TGTGCCAGTAGTGGATGGGGGGAGGAGCCCCAGCATTTT.

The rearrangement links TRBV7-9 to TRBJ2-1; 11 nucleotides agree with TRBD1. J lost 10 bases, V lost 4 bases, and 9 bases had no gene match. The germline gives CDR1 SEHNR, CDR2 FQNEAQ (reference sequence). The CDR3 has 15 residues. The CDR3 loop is CASSSLDRGQYEQFF. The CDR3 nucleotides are TGTGCCAGCAGCTCACTGGACAGGGGGCAATACGAGCAGTTCTTC.

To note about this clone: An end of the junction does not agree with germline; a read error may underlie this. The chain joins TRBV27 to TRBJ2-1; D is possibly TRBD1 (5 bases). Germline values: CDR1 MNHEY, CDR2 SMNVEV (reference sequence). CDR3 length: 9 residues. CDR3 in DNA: TGTGCCAGCGGGTCGAGCAGGGTCTTC. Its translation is CASGSSRVF.